The rows below give T cell receptor beta chains drawn from one sample of a study of T cell repertoires in cytomegalovirus infection. TCRdb reprocessed the reads via MiXCR and lists one record per CDR3 protein. Here the sample spans 310,000 or so distinct CDR3 sequences, under 20% being singletons. Specimen: PBMCs. These receptors were taken from a human donor in good health (CMV status not recorded). Some clones in this sample may be carry-over from other donors' samples. CDR3s include the opening cysteine and the closing phenylalanine or tryptophan. D genes are given only for firm matches. Some rows have no size entry. The others give once, few or many, or a class for an expanded clone.

V gene: TRBV28; clone size: few; D gene: .; J gene: TRBJ2-1; CDR3 DNA: TGTGCCAGCAGTAGAGAATTTAGCTCCTACAATGAGCAGTTCTTC; CDR3 protein: CASSREFSSYNEQFF
V gene: TRBV28; clone size: few; D gene: .; J gene: TRBJ2-5; CDR3 DNA: TGTGCCAGCAGTTTAGTAAGAAACTCTTCCCCTCAAGAGACCCAGTACTTC; CDR3 protein: CASSLVRNSSPQETQYF
V gene: TRBV7-7; clone size: many; D gene: .; J gene: TRBJ2-7; CDR3 DNA: TGTGCTAGCAGCTTATGGGAGAGGGACGAGCAGTACTTC; CDR3 protein: CASSLWERDEQYF
V gene: TRBV7-8; clone size: many; D gene: .; J gene: TRBJ1-1; CDR3 DNA: TGTGCCAGCACTGAAGCTTTCTTT; CDR3 protein: CASTEAFF
V gene: TRBV12-5; clone size: .; D gene: .; J gene: TRBJ2-1; CDR3 DNA: TGTGCTAGTGGTTTGGACAGAAGCTCCTACAATGAGCAGTTCTTC; CDR3 protein: CASGLDRSSYNEQFF
V gene: TRBV7-2; clone size: many; D gene: .; J gene: TRBJ2-3; CDR3 DNA: TGTGCCAGCACCCGGACTGAGACAGATACGCAGTATTTT; CDR3 protein: CASTRTETDTQYF
V gene: TRBV5-1; clone size: .; D gene: TRBD1; J gene: TRBJ2-2; CDR3 DNA: TGCGCCAGCAGCTTGGAGGCCGGGACAGGCAACACCGGGGAGCTGTTTTTT; CDR3 protein: CASSLEAGTGNTGELFF
V gene: TRBV7-2; clone size: many; D gene: .; J gene: TRBJ1-2; CDR3 DNA: TGTGCCAGCAGCCAAACACGGGGCTACACCTTC; CDR3 protein: CASSQTRGYTF
V gene: TRBV24-1; clone size: many; D gene: TRBD1; J gene: TRBJ2-1; CDR3 DNA: TGTGCCACCAGTGATTACAGGGGCTACAATGAGCAGTTCTTC; CDR3 protein: CATSDYRGYNEQFF
V gene: TRBV4-1; clone size: many; D gene: .; J gene: TRBJ2-3; CDR3 DNA: TGCGCCAGCAGCCCTCAATGGGGGGGCCATAGCACAGATACGCAGTATTTT; CDR3 protein: CASSPQWGGHSTDTQYF
V gene: TRBV6-5; clone size: .; D gene: .; J gene: TRBJ2-2; CDR3 DNA: TGTGCCAGCAGTTACTTACTGACAGGTCCGAACACCGGGGAGCTGTTTTTT; CDR3 protein: CASSYLLTGPNTGELFF
V gene: TRBV7-8; clone size: .; D gene: .; J gene: TRBJ1-1; CDR3 DNA: TGTGCCAGCAGCTTAGGAGTTGATGAAGCTTTCTTT; CDR3 protein: CASSLGVDEAFF
V gene: TRBV3-1; clone size: .; D gene: TRBD1; J gene: TRBJ1-1; CDR3 DNA: TGTGCCAGCAGCCTTGGACAGGGATTGACTGAAGCTTTCTTT; CDR3 protein: CASSLGQGLTEAFF
V gene: TRBV6-2/TRBV6-3; clone size: few; D gene: .; J gene: TRBJ1-2; CDR3 DNA: TGTGCCAGCAGTCAAGAGCAGTCTAACTATGGCTACACCTTC; CDR3 protein: CASSQEQSNYGYTF
V gene: TRBV2; clone size: few; D gene: TRBD1; J gene: TRBJ2-7; CDR3 DNA: TGTGCCAGCAGTGACCAGGGGGTCTCCTACGAGCAGTACTTC; CDR3 protein: CASSDQGVSYEQYF
V gene: TRBV29-1; clone size: few; D gene: .; J gene: TRBJ2-7; CDR3 DNA: TGCAGCGTTGACGCCTGGCTCCTCTCCTACGAGCAGTACTTC; CDR3 protein: CSVDAWLLSYEQYF
V gene: TRBV12-3/TRBV12-4; clone size: many; D gene: .; J gene: TRBJ2-3; CDR3 DNA: TGTGCCAGCAGCCCCGACAGTAGAGTGGATACGCAGTATTTT; CDR3 protein: CASSPDSRVDTQYF
V gene: TRBV7-6; clone size: .; D gene: TRBD1; J gene: TRBJ1-4; CDR3 DNA: TGTGCCAGCAGCGCCGGGACAGTAGTACGGGAAAAACTGTTTTTT; CDR3 protein: CASSAGTVVREKLFF
V gene: TRBV6-5; clone size: many; D gene: .; J gene: TRBJ1-4; CDR3 DNA: TGTGCCAGCAGTTACGGGGGAAGAAATGAAAAACTGTTTTTT; CDR3 protein: CASSYGGRNEKLFF
V gene: TRBV10-3; clone size: few; D gene: .; J gene: TRBJ2-7; CDR3 DNA: TGTGCCATCAGTGAGTCAGGAGGGGCAGCCAAGAGCTTC; CDR3 protein: CAISESGGAAKSF
V gene: TRBV12-3/TRBV12-4; clone size: many; D gene: TRBD1; J gene: TRBJ1-2; CDR3 DNA: TGTGCCAGCAGTCCTAAGTCGACAGGGAACAGCTATGGCTACACCTTC; CDR3 protein: CASSPKSTGNSYGYTF
V gene: TRBV7-2; clone size: many; D gene: .; J gene: TRBJ1-1; CDR3 DNA: TGTGCCAGCAATCCCGGACAGACGAACACTGAAGCTTTCTTT; CDR3 protein: CASNPGQTNTEAFF
V gene: TRBV20-1; clone size: .; D gene: .; J gene: TRBJ1-5; CDR3 DNA: TGCAGTGCTAACGAAGATAGCAATCAGCCCCAGCATTTT; CDR3 protein: CSANEDSNQPQHF
V gene: TRBV7-2; clone size: many; D gene: TRBD2; J gene: TRBJ2-1; CDR3 DNA: TGTGCCAGCAGCTTAGGGGGACTAGCGGGGGGGCAAGACAATGAGCAGTTCTTC; CDR3 protein: CASSLGGLAGGQDNEQFF
V gene: TRBV4-1; clone size: .; D gene: .; J gene: TRBJ2-7; CDR3 DNA: TGCGCCAGCAGCCAAGAAGCGGACTGGACCTACGAGCAGTACTTC; CDR3 protein: CASSQEADWTYEQYF
V gene: TRBV7-7; clone size: many; D gene: .; J gene: TRBJ2-2; CDR3 DNA: TGTGCTAGCAGCATCGGACAGAACACCGGGGAGCTGTTTTTT; CDR3 protein: CASSIGQNTGELFF
V gene: TRBV5-5; clone size: many; D gene: TRBD1; J gene: TRBJ2-1; CDR3 DNA: TGTGCCAGCAGCTTGGGGCTCGGACAGGTGGATGAGCAGTTCTTC; CDR3 protein: CASSLGLGQVDEQFF